Presented here are 30 T cell receptor beta chains from one specimen sequenced in a study of response to subunit inactivated influenza vaccine. MiXCR, run by TCRdb on the RT-PCR reads, gives a single entry per CDR3 protein. The profile shows about 780,000 distinct CDR3 sequences, about 18% of them singletons. Sequencing used PBMCs from blood, obtained roughly 5 days after vaccination. These receptors all come from a man between 45 and 60 years old who received an inactivated influenza vaccine.

This clonotype was seen more than once but under ten times. The chain is built from TRBV10-3 and TRBJ2-3, with D possibly being TRBD1 (5 bases). Germline V gene sequence: CDR1 ENHRY, CDR2 SYGVKD. The V end lost 6 bases, the J end lost 2 bases, and 12 bases lay between the germline ends. The CDR3 spans 14 residues. For the CDR3, the DNA is TGTGCCATCAGAACAGGATCCTACACAGATACGCAGTATTTT. This sequence encodes CAIRTGSYTDTQYF.

This clonotype was counted only a few times. Here the CDR3 DNA reads TGCGCCAGCAGCCCGGGACAGGGGGCCCTTCAGCCCCAGCATTTT. Protein sequence: CASSPGQGALQPQHF. The V and J genes are TRBV5-1 and TRBJ1-5; 12 bases agree with TRBD1. Germline values: CDR1 SGHRS, CDR2 YFSETQ. The junction had 5 bases not matched to a gene; V was cut back by 4 bases and J by 6 bases. The CDR3 runs to 15 residues.

This clonotype was counted between two and nine times. The rearrangement joins TRBV7-2 to TRBJ1-5, with a possible D match to TRBD1 (5 bases). Trimming cost V 7 bases and J 3 bases, with 13 bases left between them. Germline assignment: CDR1 SGHTA and CDR2 FQGNSA. CDR3 length: 14 amino acids. CDR3 sequence: CASTVTGYNQPQHF. The CDR3 DNA reads as TGTGCCAGCACCGTAACAGGTTACAATCAGCCCCAGCATTTT.

The table lists this clonotype with a few counts. V usage is TRBV6-1 and J usage is TRBJ1-5; D unresolved. V shed 4 bases and J shed 5 bases, with 9 bases lying between them. CDR3 size: 13 residues. Germline loops: CDR1 MNHNS, CDR2 SASEGT. CDR3 in DNA: TGTGCCAGCAGTGTGGCAGTTGATCAGCCCCAGCATTTT. Translated, it gives CASSVAVDQPQHF.

This clonotype was seen at least ten times. This chain connects TRBV12-3 or TRBV12-4 to TRBJ2-6; D is unresolved. The ends were cut back, 0 bases at V and 12 bases at J, with 9 bases in the middle. The length of the CDR3 is 13 residues. The CDR3 nucleotides read TGTGCCAGCAGTTTAGCCCACGGAAGCGTCCTGACTTTC. Translating it yields CASSLAHGSVLTF.

This clonotype was counted a few times. The genes are TRBV6-2 or TRBV6-3 and TRBJ2-7; 10 bases are a match to TRBD2. Germline CDR1 reads MNHEY; CDR2 reads SVGEGT. The V gene end was trimmed by 5 bases and the J gene end by 2 bases; junction bases not matched to a gene: 6. The CDR3 extends over 15 amino acids. The chain's CDR3 is CASSQTGLATYEQYF. In DNA form, the CDR3 reads TGTGCCAGCAGTCAAACGGGACTAGCGACCTACGAGCAGTACTTC.

This clonotype appeared a few times. The chain combines TRBV20-1 with TRBJ2-7; 8 nucleotides align to TRBD2. Germline trimming cut 0 bases from V and 3 bases from J; bases unmatched to any gene: 13. The CDR3 contains 17 residues. CDR1 and CDR2 from the germline V gene are DFQATT and SNEGSKA (reference sequence). CDR3 bases: TGCAGTGCTAGAGATGTAAAAACCCGTAGCGGGAACTACGAGCAGTACTTC. Translation gives CSARDVKTRSGNYEQYF.

This clonotype was observed a few times. The chain is built from TRBV7-6 and TRBJ2-3, with a possible D match to TRBD2 (5 bases). The germline V gene has CDR1 SGHVS and CDR2 FNYEAQ. This CDR3 comprises 16 residues. The germline V and J ends were trimmed by 5 bases and 4 bases, with 19 bases remaining between them. The CDR3 region has the DNA TGTGCCAGCAGCCCAGGACTTTCACAAACGGCAGATACGCAGTATTTT. This translates into CASSPGLSQTADTQYF.

This clonotype was detected only a few times. A read error may account for a junction end that differs from germline. The chain has TRBV20-1 and TRBJ2-5, with D maybe TRBD2 (6 bases). CDR3 length: 12 residues. The germline V gene has CDR1 DFQATT and CDR2 SNEGSKA (reference sequence). The CDR3: CSGRREPRAQYF. DNA for the CDR3: TGCAGTGGTAGACGGGAGCCTCGGGCCCAGTACTTC.

This clonotype was counted only a few times. This chain links TRBV9 with TRBJ2-7; the D call may be TRBD1 or TRBD2 (6 bases each). CDR1 SGDLS and CDR2 YYNGEE come from the germline V gene. Trimming removed 6 bases at V and 4 bases at J, with 20 bases between. The CDR3 length is 15 residues. CDR3 in amino acids: CASTCGTPELYEQYF. DNA of the CDR3: TGTGCCAGCACCTGCGGGACACCCGAACTTTACGAGCAGTACTTC.

This clonotype was detected only a few times. The chain employs TRBV29-1 and TRBJ2-7, with TRBD1 matching over 10 bases. Germline V gives CDR1 SQVTM, CDR2 ANQGSEA. This CDR3 is 12 amino acids long. The V gene end was trimmed by 4 bases and the J gene end by 5 bases; junction bases not matched to a gene: 2. The CDR3 loop reads CSVGQGANEQYF. CDR3 in DNA: TGCAGCGTTGGACAGGGGGCCAACGAGCAGTACTTC.

This clonotype was seen repeatedly, ten times or more. The chain recombines TRBV29-1 with TRBJ1-2; a weak D match, TRBD1 (5 bases). The ends were cut back, 3 bases at V and 6 bases at J, with 20 bases in the middle. CDR3 length: 15 residues. Germline-derived CDR1 and CDR2 are SQVTM and ANQGSEA. As DNA, the CDR3 is TGCAGCGTTGATTTCCGTGCAGGGAGGTTGAATGGCTACACCTTC. This encodes CSVDFRAGRLNGYTF.

This clonotype was seen repeatedly, ten times or more. The CDR3 loop reads CATSRDPELPYF. CDR3 bases: TGTGCCACCAGCAGAGATCCCGAGCTCCCGTACTTC. V is TRBV15 and J is TRBJ2-5; no reliable D call. Trimming removed 0 bases from V and 13 bases from J, with 12 bases in between. Germline lookup yields CDR1 LNHNV and CDR2 YYDKDF (reference sequence). This CDR3 has 12 amino acids.

This chain links TRBV20-1 with TRBJ1-5; 9 positions agree with TRBD1. The CDR3 sequence is 15 residues long. Germline V lookup: CDR1 DFQATT, CDR2 SNEGSKA (reference sequence). With 3 bases clipped from V and 9 bases from J, the junction kept 12 bases outside the gene matches. CDR3 coding DNA: TGCAGTGCTAGCCAGGGACAGGGAAGTGGGGGGCCCCAGCATTTT. This sequence encodes CSASQGQGSGGPQHF.

This clonotype turned up a few times. This chain links TRBV7-2 with TRBJ2-7; a weak D match, TRBD1 (5 bases). The V end was cut by 5 bases, the J end by 4 bases, with 15 bases between. The CDR3 length is 14 residues. Germline CDR1 reads SGHTA; CDR2 reads FQGNSA. CDR3 region: CASSPGLKGYEQYF. The CDR3 nucleotides read TGTGCCAGCAGCCCAGGGTTGAAGGGGTACGAGCAGTACTTC. Together with reference TRBV7-2 and TRBJ2-7, the CDR3 gives the full variable domain: GAGVSQSPSNKVTEKGKDVELRCDPISGHTALYWYRQSLGQGLEFLIYFQGNSAPDKSGLPSDRFSAERTGGSVSTLTIQRTQQEDSAVYLCASSPGLKGYEQYFGPGTRLTVT.

This clonotype has a count of ten or more. V usage is TRBV12-3 or TRBV12-4 and J usage is TRBJ2-1; D is possibly TRBD1 (5 bases). The length of the CDR3 is 15 residues. Between the trimmed V and J ends, which lost 3 bases and 0 bases, there was a span of 9 bases. In DNA form, the CDR3 reads TGTGCCAGCAGTTTGACAGCAGGCTCCTACAATGAGCAGTTCTTC. This codes for CASSLTAGSYNEQFF.

The CDR3 DNA sequence: TGTGCCAGCAGCCCCGGAGCGCGGGGCACAGATACGCAGTATTTT. Translation: CASSPGARGTDTQYF. The chain uses TRBV14 and TRBJ2-3; weak D call: TRBD2 (5 bases). The CDR3 is 15 residues long. Germline loops: CDR1 SGHDN, CDR2 FVKESK. Trimming stripped 4 bases from V and 1 base from J, with 12 bases between.

CDR3 sequence (DNA): TGCGCCAGCAGCGTCATCACAGGGGATTCACCCCTCCACTTT. It encodes CASSVITGDSPLHF. The chain recombines TRBV4-3 with TRBJ1-6, with TRBD1 identical over 7 bases. The V segment lost 5 bases and the J segment 8 bases; nucleotides outside the gene matches: 6. There are 14 residues in the CDR3. The germline V gene has CDR1 LGHNA and CDR2 YSLEER.

Many counts were recorded for this clonotype. The CDR3 bases are TGCAGCGCGCGACAGGGTGAGGTTAACGAGCAGTACTTC. Protein sequence: CSARQGEVNEQYF. The chain combines TRBV29-1 with TRBJ2-7; 7 bases map to TRBD1. CDR1 SQVTM and CDR2 ANQGSEA come from the germline V gene. After removal of 7 bases from V and 5 bases from J, the junction contained 11 bases not matched to a gene. This CDR3 is 13 amino acids long.

This clonotype was recorded a few times. The CDR3 sequence: CASSQPGRRGEQYF. As DNA, the CDR3 is TGTGCCAGCAGTCAACCGGGACGCCGAGGGGAGCAGTACTTC. The J gene is TRBJ2-7, the V gene TRBV6-1; tentatively, D is TRBD1 or TRBD2 (5 bases each). This CDR3 is 14 amino acids long. Germline CDR1 and CDR2: MNHNS and SASEGT. Trimming removed 5 bases from V and 7 bases from J, with 18 bases in between.

The chain is built from TRBV6-1 and TRBJ1-3; weak D call: TRBD1 (5 bases). This CDR3 region has 14 residues. Germline assignment: CDR1 MNHNS and CDR2 SASEGT. V lost 7 bases and J lost 1, with 11 bases in between. The CDR3 DNA follows: TGTGCCAGCACCAGAGCAGGGTCTGGAAACACCATATATTTT. Amino acid sequence: CASTRAGSGNTIYF.

V is TRBV10-2 and J is TRBJ2-3; tentative D call: TRBD2 (6 bases). The V end lost 11 bases, the J end lost 4 bases, and 13 bases lay between the germline ends. Germline CDR1 and CDR2: WSHSY and SAAADI. CDR3 length equals 12 residues. CDR3 sequence (DNA): TGCGCCGGTCCTAGGAGGGCAGATACGCAGTATTTT. Residues: CAGPRRADTQYF.

Many counts were recorded for this clonotype. The chain links TRBV5-1 to TRBJ1-1, with D possibly TRBD1 on 6 matching bases. Germline CDR1 reads SGHRS; CDR2 reads YFSETQ. With 0 bases removed from V and 0 bases from J, the gap between germline ends came to 9 bases. This CDR3 contains 15 residues. CDR3 coding DNA: TGCGCCAGCAGCTTGGCCCAGGGGATGAACACTGAAGCTTTCTTT. Its translation: CASSLAQGMNTEAFF.

The rearrangement uses TRBV4-2 and TRBJ1-2; TRBD1 matches at 8 bases. The V gene end was trimmed by 2 bases and the J gene end by 3 bases; junction bases not matched to a gene: 11. The CDR3 extends over 17 amino acids. Germline V CDR1 and CDR2: LGHNA, YNFKEQ. CDR3 coding DNA: TGTGCCAGCAGCCAAACCCTGGCAGGGGGCGTACACTATGGCTACACCTTC. It yields the protein CASSQTLAGGVHYGYTF.

This clonotype was seen a handful of times. V usage is TRBV6-5 and J usage is TRBJ2-3; 11 nucleotides match TRBD2. The CDR3 is 16 residues long. Germline CDR1 reads MNHEY; CDR2 reads SVGAGI. The junction had 3 bases not matched to a gene; V was cut back by 4 bases and J by 0 bases. CDR3 coding DNA: TGTGCCAGCAGTTCGGGACTAGCGGCGAGCACAGATACGCAGTATTTT. This encodes CASSSGLAASTDTQYF.

The chain links TRBV28 to TRBJ1-2, with TRBD1 as a possible D gene (5 bases). V lost 6 bases and J 1 base, leaving 18 bases between the germline ends. The CDR3 has 16 amino acids. CDR1 is MDHEN and CDR2 is SYDVKM in the germline V gene. The CDR3 sequence is CASSRGTSTFNYGYTF. CDR3 DNA sequence: TGTGCCAGCAGCCGGGGGACTTCGACTTTTAACTATGGCTACACCTTC.

The DNA for the CDR3 is TGTGCCAGCATTTTCAGGTGGCAGGGAACCTACGAGCAGTACTTC. Translating it yields CASIFRWQGTYEQYF. V gene TRBV6-5 combines with J gene TRBJ2-7; D might be TRBD1 (5 bases). The CDR3 is made up of 15 amino acids. The germline V and J ends were trimmed by 7 bases and 2 bases, with 18 bases remaining between them. Germline loops: CDR1 MNHEY, CDR2 SVGAGI.

The genes are TRBV24-1 and TRBJ2-1; a weak D match, TRBD1 (6 bases). The CDR3 loop spans 16 amino acids. Germline V CDR1 and CDR2: KGHDR, SFDVKD. The V and J ends lost 3 bases and 1 base respectively, with 12 bases between them. The CDR3 region has the DNA TGTGCCACCAGTGATCATCAGGGGTTTTCCTACAATGAGCAGTTCTTC. Translating it yields CATSDHQGFSYNEQFF.

This clonotype was seen a few times. The chain couples TRBV7-2 to TRBJ2-1; no clear D. Trimming took off 7 bases at V and 5 bases at J, with 12 bases between the two ends. The CDR3 spans 13 residues. Germline V gene data show CDR1 as SGHTA and CDR2 as FQGNSA. The CDR3 loop is CASNLPKDNEQFF. As DNA, the CDR3 is TGTGCCAGCAACCTACCCAAGGACAATGAGCAGTTCTTC.

This clonotype came up a few times. The CDR3 DNA follows: TGTGCCAGCAGCGTAGAGATTACGGGACACTTGTACTTC. It is translated as CASSVEITGHLYF. J is TRBJ2-5 and V is TRBV9; possible D gene TRBD1, 6 bases. CDR3 size: 13 residues. Trimming left V 0 bases short and J 13 bases short, with 16 bases between. Germline V gene data show CDR1 as SGDLS and CDR2 as YYNGEE.